This note documents a single T cell receptor (beta chain) sequence. V trimming: 5 bases; J trimming: 0 bases; junction bases outside the gene matches: 5. Germline CDR1 KGHSH, CDR2 LQKENI. This CDR3 comprises 15 residues. This entry comes from a study of blood T cell repertoires in COVID-19. In the study overall: There were acute and convalescent COVID-19 samples, and they came from the United States, Italy and Spain. The analysed material was cDNA or gDNA that came from T cells, B-cell-depleted T cells, or PBMCs.

Clones were read by immunoSEQ multiplex PCR, and TCRdb kept only the in-frame ones, dropping some. The sample holds about 190,000 clones, approximately 85% seen once. Sequencing was carried out using peripheral blood. The rearrangement uses TRBV18 and TRBJ1-2, with 8 positions matching TRBD1. The source of this sequence is a woman in her seventies with active or convalescent COVID-19. DNA for the CDR3: TGTGCCAGCTCAGCAACAGGGGGGGCTAACTATGGCTACACCTTC. This codes for CASSATGGANYGYTF.